Below are 27 T cell receptor beta chains sequenced from a single sample in a study of shared clonotypes between healthy human individuals. The table came from immunoSEQ multiplex PCR; TCRdb's copy has only in-frame clones and leaves some out. The sample holds about 1.9 million clones, just over 90% seen once. Naive CD8 isolation took CD45RO-negative cells positively selected for CCR7 and excluded terminally differentiated effector memory CD45RA+ cells. Sequenced: naive CD8+ T cells from PBMCs. The receptors originated from a man aged 18 to 29 in good health. Some clones in this sample may be carry-over from other donors' samples.

The chain links TRBV28 to TRBJ1-5; TRBD1 might be the D (6 bases). Trimming removed 5 bases from V and 7 bases from J, with 12 bases in between. This CDR3 has 13 residues. Germline V lookup: CDR1 MDHEN, CDR2 SYDVKM. CDR3 nucleotides: TGTGCCAGCAGTGGGCGACAGGACCAGCCCCAGCATTTT. It codes for CASSGRQDQPQHF.

This rearrangement joins TRBV5-6 to TRBJ1-5; weak D call: TRBD1 (6 bases). Trimming removed 0 bases from V and 5 bases from J, with 12 bases in between. Germline lookup yields CDR1 SGHDT and CDR2 YYEEEE. The CDR3 sequence is 15 residues long. The CDR3 DNA sequence: TGTGCCAGCAGCTTGGGGACAGCATTCCATCAGCCCCAGCATTTT. This translates into CASSLGTAFHQPQHF.

The chain combines TRBV9 with TRBJ2-1; 8 nucleotides align to TRBD2. Germline V gives CDR1 SGDLS, CDR2 YYNGEE. The CDR3 runs to 18 residues. J gave up 0 bases and V 4 bases, and 12 bases lay outside the gene matches. This chain's CDR3 is CASSLSLSGTSSYNEQFF. The CDR3 DNA reads TGTGCCAGCAGCCTCTCCCTTAGCGGGACGAGCTCCTACAATGAGCAGTTCTTC.

The chain combines TRBV27 with TRBJ2-2, with 12 bases lining up with TRBD2. The CDR3 contains 17 residues. CDR1 is MNHEY, CDR2 SMNVEV, per germline (reference sequence). Trimming removed 6 bases from V and 7 bases from J; junction bases left unmatched: 12. The CDR3 loop is CASRQLAGGPAGGELFF. CDR3 DNA: TGTGCCAGCAGGCAACTAGCGGGAGGCCCCGCGGGCGGGGAGCTGTTTTTT.

This chain joins TRBV19 and TRBJ2-1; 10 bases align to TRBD2. CDR3 size: 14 residues. V was pared by 10 bases and J by 5 bases, with 8 bases of the junction left unmatched. CDR1 is LNHDA, CDR2 SQIVND, per germline (reference sequence). CDR3 bases: TGTGCCACCTTTGGGACTAGCGCCAACAATGAGCAGTTCTTC. Its protein product is CATFGTSANNEQFF.

The chain is built from TRBV5-6 and TRBJ2-1; weak D call: TRBD2 (5 bases). Germline V gene sequence: CDR1 SGHDT, CDR2 YYEEEE. The CDR3 sequence is 17 residues long. The V gene lost 1 base and the J gene lost 6 bases, with 20 bases spanning the gap. CDR3 nucleotide sequence: TGTGCCAGCAGCTTGTCAATTCGTTCCGGGGTCCCCAATGAGCAGTTCTTC. It translates to CASSLSIRSGVPNEQFF.

J is TRBJ1-6 and V is TRBV4-1, with a weak D call TRBD1 (5 bases). Germline V gene sequence: CDR1 MGHRA, CDR2 YSYEKL. The ends were cut back, 4 bases at V and 6 bases at J, with 16 bases in the middle. The length of the CDR3 is 16 residues. The CDR3 coding sequence is TGCGCCAGCAGCCTCGGGGTCCGGACACCTAATTCACCCCTCCACTTT. Protein sequence: CASSLGVRTPNSPLHF.

V is TRBV19 and J is TRBJ1-2; D is unclear. The V gene lost 2 bases and the J gene lost 7 bases, with 17 bases spanning the gap. The CDR3 extends over 15 amino acids. The V gene's germline CDR1 is LNHDA and CDR2 SQIVND (reference sequence). The CDR3: CASSIRVAVTFGYTF. CDR3 nucleotides: TGTGCCAGTAGTATACGGGTGGCAGTGACCTTTGGCTACACCTTC. The complete variable domain, with remaining parts taken from reference TRBV19 and TRBJ1-2, reads DGGITQSPKYLFRKEGQNVTLSCEQNLNHDAMYWYRQDPGQGLRLIYYSQIVNDFQKGDIAEGYSVSREKKESFPLTVTSAQKNPTAFYLCASSIRVAVTFGYTFGSGTRLTVV.

J is TRBJ2-2 and V is TRBV2; D is uncertain. The germline V and J ends were trimmed by 1 base and 1 base, with 7 bases remaining between them. The CDR3 contains 15 residues. Germline loops: CDR1 SNHLY, CDR2 FYNNEI. The CDR3 loop is CASSEVRQNTGELFF. The CDR3 nucleotides are TGTGCCAGCAGTGAAGTACGACAGAACACCGGGGAGCTGTTTTTT. Full variable domain (outside the CDR3, taken from reference TRBV2 and TRBJ2-2): EPEVTQTPSHQVTQMGQEVILRCVPISNHLYFYWYRQILGQKVEFLVSFYNNEISEKSEIFDDQFSVERPDGSNFTLKIRSTKLEDSAMYFCASSEVRQNTGELFFGEGSRLTVL.

The chain employs TRBV9 and TRBJ2-1; D is undetermined. The ends were cut back, 3 bases at V and 7 bases at J, with 11 bases in the middle. The CDR3 covers 13 residues. The germline CDR1 and CDR2 sequences are SGDLS and YYNGEE. CDR3 sequence: CASSAEVLNEQFF. Written as DNA, the CDR3 is TGTGCCAGCAGCGCAGAGGTCCTTAATGAGCAGTTCTTC.

V and J are TRBV7-3 and TRBJ2-1; 9 bases are shared with TRBD2. Germline V gene lookup returns CDR1 SGHTA and CDR2 FQGTGA. The junction had 23 bases not matched to a gene; V was cut back by 1 base and J by 1 base. This CDR3 is 23 amino acids long. CDR3 in amino acids: CASSLKAMGGRHSGRGSYNEQFF. The CDR3 DNA is TGTGCCAGCAGCTTAAAGGCAATGGGGGGGCGTCATAGCGGGAGAGGGTCCTACAATGAGCAGTTCTTC. The whole variable domain, remainder taken from reference TRBV7-3 and TRBJ2-1, is GAGVSQTPSNKVTEKGKYVELRCDPISGHTALYWYRQSLGQGPEFLIYFQGTGAADDSGLPNDRFFAVRPEGSVSTLKIQRTERGDSAVYLCASSLKAMGGRHSGRGSYNEQFFGPGTRLTVL.

The rearrangement uses TRBV19 and TRBJ2-2; D possibly corresponds to TRBD1 (6 bases). CDR1 LNHDA and CDR2 SQIVND come from the germline V gene (reference sequence). The CDR3 contains 13 residues. The germline V and J ends were trimmed by 10 bases and 4 bases, with 13 bases remaining between them. CDR3 coding DNA: TGTGCCACCAGGACAGCCCTCACCGGGGAGCTGTTTTTT. It specifies CATRTALTGELFF. The variable domain in full, completed from reference TRBV19 and TRBJ2-2, reads DGGITQSPKYLFRKEGQNVTLSCEQNLNHDAMYWYRQDPGQGLRLIYYSQIVNDFQKGDIAEGYSVSREKKESFPLTVTSAQKNPTAFYLCATRTALTGELFFGEGSRLTVL.

The chain joins TRBV23-1 to TRBJ1-1, with 7 positions matching TRBD1. TRBV23-1 falls under the ORF class, with uncertain function. The ends lost 4 bases at V and 11 bases at J; junction bases unmatched: 10. The CDR3 spans 13 residues. The CDR3 sequence: CASSPRQGAAAFF. CDR3 DNA sequence: TGCGCCAGCAGTCCAAGACAGGGAGCGGCCGCTTTCTTT.

This sequence joins TRBV4-1 and TRBJ1-2; D is perhaps TRBD1 (5 bases). This CDR3 region has 15 residues. V dropped 2 bases and J dropped 6 bases, with 16 bases sitting between them. CDR1 is MGHRA, CDR2 YSYEKL, per germline. The CDR3 DNA follows: TGCGCCAGCAGCCAATCCCAGGGCAGAAAGAATGGCTACACCTTC. This codes for CASSQSQGRKNGYTF.

The chain has TRBV7-9 and TRBJ2-6; no clear D. Germline V gene lookup returns CDR1 SEHNR and CDR2 FQNEAQ (reference sequence). CDR3 length equals 14 residues. Trimming left V 5 bases short and J 2 bases short, with 7 bases between. The CDR3 nucleotides read TGTGCCAGCAGCACGCCTCCTGGGGCCAACGTCCTGACTTTC. Translating gives CASSTPPGANVLTF.

This clone is a singleton in its sample. Other nucleotide sequences in the sample specify the same CDR3. The chain recombines TRBV27 with TRBJ2-7; possibly TRBD1 for D (6 bases). CDR1 and CDR2 (germline): MNHEY, SMNVEV (reference sequence). CDR3 size: 14 residues. Trimming removed 5 bases at V and 4 bases at J, with 15 bases between. CDR3 sequence: CASSPQGGSYEQYF. The CDR3 coding sequence is TGTGCCAGCAGTCCCCAAGGGGGTTCATACGAGCAGTACTTC.

This clone was picked up one time. The rearrangement uses TRBV27 and TRBJ2-2; a weak D match, TRBD1 (5 bases). The CDR3 runs 14 residues. V lost 0 bases and J 8 bases, leaving 10 bases between the germline ends. The V gene's germline CDR1 is MNHEY and CDR2 SMNVEV (reference sequence). CDR3 coding DNA: TGTGCCAGCAGTTTATCAGGGGAATCGGGGGAGCTGTTTTTT. It yields the protein CASSLSGESGELFF.

In its sample, this clone was seen once. The chain uses TRBV27 and TRBJ1-5; possible D gene TRBD1, 6 bases. The CDR3 has 15 residues. V gave up 3 bases and J gave up 0 bases, with 9 bases separating them. Germline loops: CDR1 MNHEY, CDR2 SMNVEV (reference sequence). The CDR3 DNA reads as TGTGCCAGCAGTTTCGGACAGTATAGCAATCAGCCCCAGCATTTT. It is translated as CASSFGQYSNQPQHF.

In DNA form, the CDR3 reads TGTGCCAGTACCTACTTACAGGGCGGTTTGGGAGAGCAGTACTTC. It encodes CASTYLQGGLGEQYF. This chain uses TRBV6-1 with TRBJ2-7; tentatively, D is TRBD1 (6 bases). Trimming stripped 9 bases from V and 7 bases from J, with 25 bases between. CDR3 size: 15 residues. CDR1 is MNHNS, CDR2 SASEGT, per germline.

V is TRBV7-9 and J is TRBJ2-5; unclear D gene. The germline V gene encodes CDR1 SEHNR and CDR2 FQNEAQ (reference sequence). There are 10 residues in the CDR3. V dropped 10 bases and J dropped 2 bases, with 5 bases sitting between them. The DNA for the CDR3 is TGTGCCACCGAACAAGAGACCCAGTACTTC. Protein sequence: CATEQETQYF. Looking up the rest from reference TRBV7-9 and TRBJ2-5 gives the full variable domain: DTGVSQNPRHKITKRGQNVTFRCDPISEHNRLYWYRQTLGQGPEFLTYFQNEAQLEKSRLLSDRFSAERPKGSFSTLEIQRTEQGDSAMYLCATEQETQYFGPGTRLLVL.

The genes are TRBV28 and TRBJ2-3, with D uncertain. Germline V CDR1 and CDR2: MDHEN, SYDVKM. With 8 bases removed from V and 6 bases from J, the gap between germline ends came to 18 bases. CDR3 length equals 14 residues. The CDR3 DNA sequence: TGTGCCAGCGGGAATTCAGGTTTTTCGGATACGCAGTATTTT. This sequence encodes CASGNSGFSDTQYF.

This clone was seen a single time. The J gene is TRBJ2-1, the V gene TRBV6-6; TRBD1 might be the D (6 bases). Per the germline V gene, CDR1 is MNHNY and CDR2 is SVGAGI (reference sequence). Trimming cost V 6 bases and J 12 bases, with 12 bases left between them. This CDR3 region has 11 residues. The CDR3 protein is CASSSWDMQFF. CDR3 bases: TGTGCCAGCAGCTCATGGGACATGCAGTTCTTC.

This clone was seen only a few times. This chain joins TRBV28 and TRBJ1-1, with D possibly being TRBD1 (5 bases). V dropped 6 bases and J dropped 5 bases, with 13 bases sitting between them. This CDR3 spans 13 amino acids. Germline CDR1 and CDR2: MDHEN and SYDVKM. The CDR3 loop reads CASRIRGGTEAFF. The CDR3 DNA follows: TGTGCCAGCAGAATCCGCGGGGGAACTGAAGCTTTCTTT.

This chain connects TRBV6-6 to TRBJ1-4; the match to TRBD1 covers 8 bases. CDR1 is MNHNY and CDR2 is SVGAGI in the germline V gene (reference sequence). The CDR3 contains 16 residues. Trimming removed 7 bases from V and 10 bases from J; junction bases left unmatched: 17. In DNA, the CDR3 is TGTGCCAGCATCTACCGCGAGGGACAGGACTTGGGAAAACTGTTTTTT. This sequence encodes CASIYREGQDLGKLFF.

This chain joins TRBV13 and TRBJ2-7; D possibly corresponds to TRBD2 (6 bases). V was shortened by 4 bases and J by 0 bases, with 13 bases between the two germline ends. The germline gives CDR1 PRHDT, CDR2 FYEKMQ (reference sequence). The CDR3 is 15 amino acids. This CDR3 is CASSSAAGSSYEQYF. The CDR3 DNA reads as TGTGCCAGCAGCTCCGCGGCGGGGAGCTCCTACGAGCAGTACTTC.

This chain uses TRBV9 with TRBJ1-3; unclear D gene. V gave up 2 bases and J gave up 0 bases, with 9 bases separating them. The CDR3 consists of 15 residues. Germline loops: CDR1 SGDLS, CDR2 YYNGEE. This chain's CDR3 is CASSVAQSSGNTIYF. Written as DNA, the CDR3 is TGTGCCAGCAGCGTGGCGCAGTCCTCTGGAAACACCATATATTTT.

The chain employs TRBV11-2 and TRBJ2-3; D gene unclear. CDR1 is SGHAT and CDR2 is FQNNGV in the germline V gene. The CDR3 sequence is 15 residues long. Trimming stripped 1 base from V and 0 bases from J, with 8 bases between. The CDR3 region is CASSLVLGSTDTQYF. The CDR3 region has the DNA TGTGCCAGCAGCTTAGTGTTGGGTAGCACAGATACGCAGTATTTT.